This record concerns one T cell receptor (beta chain) sequence. This sample is part of a study of brain T cells in children with intractable seizures. The assay was immunoSEQ multiplex PCR, and TCRdb's table has in-frame clones only and misses some. The table records 300,000 to 400,000 clones, roughly 93% of them present only once. The CDR3 extends over 12 amino acids. Germline CDR1 SGHDT, CDR2 YYEEEE. J lost 7 bases, V lost 5 bases, and 5 bases had no gene match. The time point denotes: blood from clinic visit 5 months post-surgery; TSC patient then seizure free. Only cases whose brain tissue showed the highest T cell transcript signatures were sequenced. Patients received at least one anti-epileptic drug before surgery.

The V and J genes are TRBV5-6 and TRBJ1-1; 7 nucleotides agree with TRBD1. The sample consisted of peripheral blood, taken roughly 5 months after surgery. The sequence derives from a boy under two years old with tuberous sclerosis and intractable seizures. Here the CDR3 DNA reads TGTGCCAGCAGACTGGGACAGAGTGAAGCTTTCTTT. It encodes CASRLGQSEAFF.